This TCR beta chain stems from a study of human T cells and chemical hapten exposure. Study background: TCR yield per sample varied, mainly due to pooled library volumes.

The germline V and J ends were trimmed by 6 bases and 1 base, with 9 bases remaining between them. This CDR3 region has 13 residues. CDR1 is MDHEN, CDR2 SYDVKM, per germline. Each cDNA molecule in the library carried unique molecular identifiers. TCRdb used MiXCR to reprocess the RACE reads, holding one entry per CDR3 protein. Here the sample spans tens of thousands of distinct CDR3 sequences, approximately 9.8% being singletons. This clonotype showed up many times. Time point defined: patch test 1, 2 weeks after DPC sensitization. Treatment: therapeutic diphenylcyclopropenone sensitization with weekly scalp DPC.

The chain carries TRBV28 and TRBJ1-1; D remains ambiguous. The starting material was whole blood, obtained in connection with sensitization to the hapten diphenylcyclopropenone (DPC). This clonotype was obtained from a woman aged 40 to 50 with alopecia areata. Some clones in this sample may be carry-over from other donors' samples. The CDR3 here is CASSNAQNTEAFF. CDR3 bases: TGTGCCAGCAGCAATGCCCAGAACACTGAAGCTTTCTTT.